The clone carrying this T cell receptor beta chain was counted a few times. This sample's time point: newly diagnosed GD, antithyroid drugs for less than 3 months. Following extraction of RNA from PBMCs, that RNA was used to make the TCR library. This sample was included in a study of regulatory T cells in long-lasting Graves disease. CDR1 and CDR2 (germline): LNHDA, SQIVND (reference sequence). The CDR3 is made up of 15 amino acids. The V and J ends lost 4 bases and 4 bases, in that order; junction bases with no gene match: 7. Researchers made TCR beta libraries by using iRepertoire HTBI primers and running Arm-PCR on CDR3 regions. A single record per CDR3 protein comes from TCRdb applying MiXCR to the multiplex PCR reads. The sample comprises 400,000 to 500,000 distinct CDR3 sequences, about a sixth of which are singletons, and around a tenth rests with the top ten. These data are also associated with another study on T cells in Graves' hyperthyroidism and ophthalmopathy.

This material consisted of peripheral blood mononuclear cells (PBMCs), taken at new diagnosis, from a patient treated with antithyroid drugs. The TCR was taken from a woman in her twenties or thirties with Graves disease. V gene TRBV19 combines with J gene TRBJ1-5; TRBD1 matches at 7 bases. CDR3 sequence reads: CASSRNRDRNQPQHF. The CDR3, as DNA: TGTGCCAGTAGTAGAAACCGGGACAGAAATCAGCCCCAGCATTTT.